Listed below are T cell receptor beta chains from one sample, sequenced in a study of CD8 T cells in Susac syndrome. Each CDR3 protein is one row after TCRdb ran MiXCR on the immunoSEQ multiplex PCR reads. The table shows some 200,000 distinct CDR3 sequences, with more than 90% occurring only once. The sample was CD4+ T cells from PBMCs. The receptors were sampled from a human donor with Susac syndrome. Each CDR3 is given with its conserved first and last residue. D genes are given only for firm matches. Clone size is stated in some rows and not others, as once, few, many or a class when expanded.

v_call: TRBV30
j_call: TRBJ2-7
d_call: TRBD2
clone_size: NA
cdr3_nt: TGTGCCTGGAGGCCGGGACTAGCGGGGGGGCTATGGTACGAGCAGTACTTC
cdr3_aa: CAWRPGLAGGLWYEQYF

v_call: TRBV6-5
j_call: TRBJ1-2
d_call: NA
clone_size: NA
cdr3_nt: TGTGCCAGCAGTGGCCCTAAGGGAGCGTATGGCTACACCTTC
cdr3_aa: CASSGPKGAYGYTF

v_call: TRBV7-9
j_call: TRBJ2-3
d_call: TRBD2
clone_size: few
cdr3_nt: TGTGCCAGCAGCCCGAGCGGGGGGGCGGGAGATACGCAGTATTTT
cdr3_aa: CASSPSGGAGDTQYF

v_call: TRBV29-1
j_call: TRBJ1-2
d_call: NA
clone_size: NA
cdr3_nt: TGCAGCGTTGAGGACGGCCATGGCTACACCTTC
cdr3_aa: CSVEDGHGYTF

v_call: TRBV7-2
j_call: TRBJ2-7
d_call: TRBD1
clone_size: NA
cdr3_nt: TGTGCCAGCAGCCTCGAACCCGGGACAGGCGAGCAGTACTTC
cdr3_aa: CASSLEPGTGEQYF

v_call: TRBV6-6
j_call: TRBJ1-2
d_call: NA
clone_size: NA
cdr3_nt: TGTGCCAGCAGGGAGAAGGGCGGCTACACCTTC
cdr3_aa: CASREKGGYTF

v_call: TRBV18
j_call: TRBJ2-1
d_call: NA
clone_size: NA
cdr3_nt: TGTGCCAGCTCACAAGTCCCCAGGGGCTACAATGAGCAGTTCTTC
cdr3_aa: CASSQVPRGYNEQFF

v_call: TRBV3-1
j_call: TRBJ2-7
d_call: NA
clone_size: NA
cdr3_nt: TGTGCCAGCAGCCAAGTCGAGTCGGGCGAGCAGTACTTC
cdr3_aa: CASSQVESGEQYF

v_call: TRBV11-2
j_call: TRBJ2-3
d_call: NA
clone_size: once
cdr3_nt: TGTGCCAGCAGCGCAGCTAGGAATCATGTGTATTTT
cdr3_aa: CASSAARNHVYF

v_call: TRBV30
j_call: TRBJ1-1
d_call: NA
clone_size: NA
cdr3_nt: TGTGCCTGGAGTGTAGGTTTCGGAGCTTTCTTT
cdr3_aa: CAWSVGFGAFF

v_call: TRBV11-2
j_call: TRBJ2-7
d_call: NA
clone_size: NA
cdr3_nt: TGTGCCAGCAGCAAGATAACAGGGCACTACGAGCAGTACTTC
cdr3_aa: CASSKITGHYEQYF

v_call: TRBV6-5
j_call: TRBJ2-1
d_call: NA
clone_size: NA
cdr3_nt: TGTGCCAGCAGTTTGCGAGCCGCCGTGGATCGAGAGCAGTTCTTC
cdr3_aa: CASSLRAAVDREQFF

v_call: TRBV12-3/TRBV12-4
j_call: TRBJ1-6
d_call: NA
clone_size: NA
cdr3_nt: TGTGCCAGCAGTTTACGGGTCGCTGGTTCACCCCTCCACTTT
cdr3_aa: CASSLRVAGSPLHF

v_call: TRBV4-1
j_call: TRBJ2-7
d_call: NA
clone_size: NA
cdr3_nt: TGCGCCAGCAGCCAACCCGGGACCGCGTCCTACGAGCAGTACTTC
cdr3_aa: CASSQPGTASYEQYF

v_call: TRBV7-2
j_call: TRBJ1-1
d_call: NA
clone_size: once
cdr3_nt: TGTGCCAGCAGCTGGAACAGGGCGAACACTGAAGCTTTCTTT
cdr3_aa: CASSWNRANTEAFF

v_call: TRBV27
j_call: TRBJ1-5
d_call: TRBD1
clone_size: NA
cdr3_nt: TGTGCCAGCAGTCCCCGACAGGGTGGCAATCAGCCCCAGCATTTT
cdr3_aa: CASSPRQGGNQPQHF

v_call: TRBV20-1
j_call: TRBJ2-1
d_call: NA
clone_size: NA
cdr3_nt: TGCAGTGCTAGAGATAGGCAGTCCGCCTACAATGAGCAGTTCTTC
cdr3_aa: CSARDRQSAYNEQFF

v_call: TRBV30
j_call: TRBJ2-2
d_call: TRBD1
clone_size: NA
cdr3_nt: TGTGCCTATTCACCGGGACAGGGATTCTCCGGGGAGCTGTTTTTT
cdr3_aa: CAYSPGQGFSGELFF

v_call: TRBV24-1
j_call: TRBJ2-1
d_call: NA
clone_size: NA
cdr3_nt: TGTGCCACCAGTGTTTCTGGGGGACACAATGAGCAGTTCTTC
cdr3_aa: CATSVSGGHNEQFF

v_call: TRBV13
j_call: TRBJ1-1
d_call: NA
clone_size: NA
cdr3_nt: TGTGCCAGCAGCTTAGTAGGATTTAGAGCTTTCTTT
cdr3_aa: CASSLVGFRAFF

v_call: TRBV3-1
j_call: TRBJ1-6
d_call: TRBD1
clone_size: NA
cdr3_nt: TGTGCCAGCGCGCGGCTAGGACAGGGCGGTAATTCACCCCTCCACTTT
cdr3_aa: CASARLGQGGNSPLHF

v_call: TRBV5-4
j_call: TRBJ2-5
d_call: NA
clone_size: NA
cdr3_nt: TGTGCCAGCAGCTTCGAACCAGCTCAAGAGACCCAGTACTTC
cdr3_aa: CASSFEPAQETQYF

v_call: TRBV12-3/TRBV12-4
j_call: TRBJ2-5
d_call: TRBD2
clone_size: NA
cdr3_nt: TGTGCCAGCACCACCAGCGGGGGAGAACAAGAGACCCAGTACTTC
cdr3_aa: CASTTSGGEQETQYF

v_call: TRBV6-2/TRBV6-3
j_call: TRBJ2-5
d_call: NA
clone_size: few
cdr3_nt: TGTGCCAGCAGTTACGGGGAGACCCAGTACTTC
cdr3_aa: CASSYGETQYF

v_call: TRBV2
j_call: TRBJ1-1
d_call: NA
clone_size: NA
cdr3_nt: TGTGCCACAAAACAGGAGGGGAACACTGAAGCTTTCTTT
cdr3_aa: CATKQEGNTEAFF

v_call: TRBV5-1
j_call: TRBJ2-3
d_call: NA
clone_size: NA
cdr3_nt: TGCGCCAGCAGCTTTACGAGCCCCACAGATACGCAGTATTTT
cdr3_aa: CASSFTSPTDTQYF

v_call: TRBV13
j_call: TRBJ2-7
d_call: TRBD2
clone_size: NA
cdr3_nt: TGTGCCAGCAGGATAGCGGGGGGGCCGGAAGAAGAGCAGTACTTC
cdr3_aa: CASRIAGGPEEEQYF

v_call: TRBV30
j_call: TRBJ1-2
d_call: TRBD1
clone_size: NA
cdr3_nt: TGTGCCTGGAGTAAAAGGGACAGCCTAGGCTACACCTTC
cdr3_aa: CAWSKRDSLGYTF

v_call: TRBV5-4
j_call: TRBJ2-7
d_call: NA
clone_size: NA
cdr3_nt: TGTGCCAGCAGCTCCCTTAGGGGGGGAAGCTCCTACGAGCAGTACTTC
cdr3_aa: CASSSLRGGSSYEQYF

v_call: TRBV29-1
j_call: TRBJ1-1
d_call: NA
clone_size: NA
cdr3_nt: TGCAGCGTCGGCATTTTGAACACTGAAGCTTTCTTT
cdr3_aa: CSVGILNTEAFF

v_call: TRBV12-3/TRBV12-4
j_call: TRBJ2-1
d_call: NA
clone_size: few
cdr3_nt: TGTGCCAGCAGTTTCTTCGGAGGTGAGCAGTTCTTC
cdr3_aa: CASSFFGGEQFF

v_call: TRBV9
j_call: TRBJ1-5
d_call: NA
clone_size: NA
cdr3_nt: TGTGCCAGCAGCGTATACAGGGATGGCCAGCCCCAGCATTTT
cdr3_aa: CASSVYRDGQPQHF

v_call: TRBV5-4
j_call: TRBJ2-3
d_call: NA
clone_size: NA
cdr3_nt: TGTGCCAGTTTGCGGGGACCTAGCACAGATACGCAGTATTTT
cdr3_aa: CASLRGPSTDTQYF

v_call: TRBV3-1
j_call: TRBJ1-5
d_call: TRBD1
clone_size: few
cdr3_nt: TGTGCCAGCAGCCAAGCAGGGGGAAATCAGCCCCAGCATTTT
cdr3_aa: CASSQAGGNQPQHF

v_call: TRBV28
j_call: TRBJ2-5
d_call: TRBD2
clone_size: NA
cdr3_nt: TGTGCCAGCAGACAAGCGGGGGTGAAAGAGACCCAGTACTTC
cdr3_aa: CASRQAGVKETQYF

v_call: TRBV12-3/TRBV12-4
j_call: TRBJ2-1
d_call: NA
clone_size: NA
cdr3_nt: TGTGCCAGCAGTCCGACTTGGGGCGGTAGTAATGAGCAGTTCTTC
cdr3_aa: CASSPTWGGSNEQFF

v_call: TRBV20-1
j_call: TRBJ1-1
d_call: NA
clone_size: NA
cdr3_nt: TGCAGTGCCCCAACGGGGGGGGCCATGAACACTGAAGCTTTCTTT
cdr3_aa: CSAPTGGAMNTEAFF

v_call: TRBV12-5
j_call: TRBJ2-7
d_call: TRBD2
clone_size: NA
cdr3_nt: TGTGCTAGTGGGAATCTAGCGGGGACAACCTACGAGCAGTACTTC
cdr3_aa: CASGNLAGTTYEQYF

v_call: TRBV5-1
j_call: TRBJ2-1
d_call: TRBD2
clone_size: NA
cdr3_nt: TGCGCCAGCAGTTATCATCTAGCGGGGGGGTACAATGAGCAGTTCTTC
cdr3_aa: CASSYHLAGGYNEQFF

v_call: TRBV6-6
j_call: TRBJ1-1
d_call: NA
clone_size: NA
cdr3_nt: TGTGCCAGCAGTCGCCCAGGGGTGAACACTGAAGCTTTCTTT
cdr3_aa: CASSRPGVNTEAFF

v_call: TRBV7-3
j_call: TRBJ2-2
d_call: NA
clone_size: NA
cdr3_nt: TGTGCCAGCAGCTTAATGGGAGCTAGCTTGTACACCGGGGAGCTGTTTTTT
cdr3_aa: CASSLMGASLYTGELFF

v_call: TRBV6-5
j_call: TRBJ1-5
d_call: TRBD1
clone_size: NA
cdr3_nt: TGTGCCAGCAGAGACACAGGGGGCAGCAATCAGCCCCAGCATTTT
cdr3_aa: CASRDTGGSNQPQHF